Listed below are T cell receptor beta chains from one sample, sequenced in a study of PD-1 blockade in classical Hodgkin lymphoma. TCRdb keeps only in-frame clones here, not all; method: immunoSEQ multiplex PCR. The data show around 60,000 clones, with approximately 90% seen just once and about 8.1% held by the top ten. Material: peripheral blood mononuclear cells (PBMCs), obtained before the fourth cycle of nivolumab. The receptors were gathered from a human donor with classical Hodgkin lymphoma. Both conserved end residues are part of each CDR3. D genes are given only for firm matches. Not all rows give a size; the values are once, few, many and, for expanded clones, a class.

>TRBV2|TRBJ1-2|-|13|-
TGTGCCAGCAGTGAAAATTTTTCGCATGGCTACACCTTC
CASSENFSHGYTF
>TRBV4-2|TRBJ1-1|-|13|-
TGTGCCAGCAGCCAAGAAGTGAACACTGAAGCTTTCTTT
CASSQEVNTEAFF
>TRBV30|TRBJ2-2|-|13|-
TGTGCCTGGAGTCGAGGGGCGGGCGGGGAGCTGTTTTTT
CAWSRGAGGELFF
>TRBV5-1|TRBJ2-2|once|14|-
TGCGCCAGCAGCTTGGCCGGGACCCCCGGGGAGCTGTTTTTT
CASSLAGTPGELFF
>TRBV5-4|TRBJ2-1|-|13|TRBD2
TGTGCCAGCAGGACTAGCGGGATCTATGAGCAGTTCTTC
CASRTSGIYEQFF
>TRBV25-1|TRBJ1-3|-|12|-
TGTGCCTCGGAGGGATCTGGAAACACCATATATTTT
CASEGSGNTIYF
>TRBV6-6|TRBJ2-2|-|15|TRBD2
TGTGCCAGCAGGCGGGAGGTAGTTAACACCGGGGAGCTGTTTTTT
CASRREVVNTGELFF
>TRBV28|TRBJ2-2|-|15|-
TGTGCCAGCAGTTTAAGGGAGGGGGTTGGCGGGGAGCTGTTTTTT
CASSLREGVGGELFF
>TRBV7-7|TRBJ2-5|-|14|-
TGTGCCAGCGGAGCCTCAGGGGCTGCGGAGACCCAGTACTTC
CASGASGAAETQYF
>TRBV30|TRBJ1-5|-|14|-
TGTGCCTGGGGGGAAGGGGTTAGCAATCAGCCCCAGCATTTT
CAWGEGVSNQPQHF
>TRBV28|TRBJ2-3|-|17|TRBD2
TGTGCCAGCAGTGCCACCGGGACTAGACCCTCCACAGATACGCAGTATTTT
CASSATGTRPSTDTQYF
>TRBV19|TRBJ2-5|-|15|-
TGTGCCAGTAGTAATGGAGTCACCTTGGGGGAGACCCAGTACTTC
CASSNGVTLGETQYF
>TRBV5-1|TRBJ1-6|-|15|-
TGCGCCAGCAGCCCACAGGGAGGTGTAGTTTCACCCCTCCACTTT
CASSPQGGVVSPLHF
>TRBV5-1|TRBJ2-3|-|14|TRBD1
TGCGCCAGCAGCCAGGACAGGGGGCGGGATACGCAGTATTTT
CASSQDRGRDTQYF
>TRBV2|TRBJ2-2|few|16|-
TGTGCCAGCTTAAGCCAACCTCTCGCGAACACCGGGGAGCTGTTTTTT
CASLSQPLANTGELFF
>TRBV6-1|TRBJ1-3|-|13|-
TGTGCCAGCCTCCCGGGGGTTGGAAACACCATATATTTT
CASLPGVGNTIYF
>TRBV5-1|TRBJ2-2|-|14|-
TGCGCCAGCCGAGCCCTCAGGGGCACCGGGGAGCTGTTTTTT
CASRALRGTGELFF
>TRBV6-5|TRBJ1-2|-|12|-
TGTGCCAGCAGTTACTACGGCGATGGCTACACCTTC
CASSYYGDGYTF
>TRBV11-3|TRBJ2-7|once|16|TRBD2
TGTGCCAGCAGCTTATACCTACTAGCGGAGACCTACGAGCAGTACTTC
CASSLYLLAETYEQYF
>TRBV6-5|TRBJ2-7|once|14|TRBD1
TGTGCCAGCAGTTACGTCCGACAGGGCTACGAGCAGTACTTC
CASSYVRQGYEQYF
>TRBV5-1|TRBJ2-1|-|15|-
TGCGCCAGCAGCTTGTACGAAGGGAGTGAGAATGAGCAGTTCTTC
CASSLYEGSENEQFF
>TRBV9|TRBJ2-3|-|15|TRBD2
TGTGCCAGCAGCGTAGGGACTAGCGGGCAAGATACGCAGTATTTT
CASSVGTSGQDTQYF